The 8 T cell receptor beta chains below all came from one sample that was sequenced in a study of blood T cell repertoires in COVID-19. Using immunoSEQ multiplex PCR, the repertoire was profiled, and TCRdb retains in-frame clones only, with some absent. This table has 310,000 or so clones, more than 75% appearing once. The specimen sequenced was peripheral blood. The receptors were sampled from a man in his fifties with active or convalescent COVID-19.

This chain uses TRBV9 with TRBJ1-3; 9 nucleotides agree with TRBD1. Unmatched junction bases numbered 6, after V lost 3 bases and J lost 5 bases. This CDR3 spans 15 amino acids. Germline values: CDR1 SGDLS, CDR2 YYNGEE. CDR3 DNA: TGTGCCAGCAGCGCCCCGGGACAGGGAAGAAACACCATATATTTT. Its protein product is CASSAPGQGRNTIYF.

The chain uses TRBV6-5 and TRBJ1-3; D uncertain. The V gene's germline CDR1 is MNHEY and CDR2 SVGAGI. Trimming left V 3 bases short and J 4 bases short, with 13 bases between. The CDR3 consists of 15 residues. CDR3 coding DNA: TGTGCCAGCAGTTATATGGTAACTCGGGGAAACACCATATATTTT. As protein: CASSYMVTRGNTIYF.

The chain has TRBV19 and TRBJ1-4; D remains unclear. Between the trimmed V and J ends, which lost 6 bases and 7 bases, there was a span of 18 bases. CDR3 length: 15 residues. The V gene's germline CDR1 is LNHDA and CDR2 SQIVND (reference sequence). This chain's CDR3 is CASRDLLPSGEKLFF. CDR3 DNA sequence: TGTGCCAGTAGGGACTTACTACCCTCGGGTGAAAAACTGTTTTTT. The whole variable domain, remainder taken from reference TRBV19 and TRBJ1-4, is DGGITQSPKYLFRKEGQNVTLSCEQNLNHDAMYWYRQDPGQGLRLIYYSQIVNDFQKGDIAEGYSVSREKKESFPLTVTSAQKNPTAFYLCASRDLLPSGEKLFFGSGTQLSVL.

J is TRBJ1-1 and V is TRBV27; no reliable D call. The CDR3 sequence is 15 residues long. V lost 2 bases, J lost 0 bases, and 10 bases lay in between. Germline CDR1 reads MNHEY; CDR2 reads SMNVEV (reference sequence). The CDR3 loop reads CASSLTWEVNTEAFF. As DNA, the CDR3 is TGTGCCAGCAGTTTAACGTGGGAGGTGAACACTGAAGCTTTCTTT.

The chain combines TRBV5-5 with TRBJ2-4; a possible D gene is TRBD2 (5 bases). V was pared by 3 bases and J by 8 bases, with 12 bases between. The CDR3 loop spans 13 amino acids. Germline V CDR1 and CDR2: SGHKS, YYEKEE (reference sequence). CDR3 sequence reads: CASSWPGVDIQYF. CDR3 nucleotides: TGTGCCAGCAGCTGGCCCGGGGTAGACATTCAGTACTTC.

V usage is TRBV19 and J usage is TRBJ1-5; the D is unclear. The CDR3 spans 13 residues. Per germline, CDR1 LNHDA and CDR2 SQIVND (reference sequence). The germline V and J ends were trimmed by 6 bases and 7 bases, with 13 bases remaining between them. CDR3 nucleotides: TGTGCCAGTAGAATGACTAGCAGCCAGCCCCAGCATTTT. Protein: CASRMTSSQPQHF.

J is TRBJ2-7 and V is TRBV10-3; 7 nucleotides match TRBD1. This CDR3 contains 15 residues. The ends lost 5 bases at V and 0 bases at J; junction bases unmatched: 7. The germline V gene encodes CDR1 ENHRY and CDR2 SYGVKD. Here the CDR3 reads CAISLPGQYSYEQYF. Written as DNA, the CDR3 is TGTGCCATCAGTTTACCGGGACAGTACTCCTACGAGCAGTACTTC.

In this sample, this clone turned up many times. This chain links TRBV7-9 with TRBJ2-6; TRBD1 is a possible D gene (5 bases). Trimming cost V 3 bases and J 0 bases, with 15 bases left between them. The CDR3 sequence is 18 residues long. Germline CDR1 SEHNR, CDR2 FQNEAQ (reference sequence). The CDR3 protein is CASSFLGRRVSGANVLTF. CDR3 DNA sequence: TGTGCCAGCAGCTTCCTAGGACGCAGGGTCTCTGGGGCCAACGTCCTGACTTTC.